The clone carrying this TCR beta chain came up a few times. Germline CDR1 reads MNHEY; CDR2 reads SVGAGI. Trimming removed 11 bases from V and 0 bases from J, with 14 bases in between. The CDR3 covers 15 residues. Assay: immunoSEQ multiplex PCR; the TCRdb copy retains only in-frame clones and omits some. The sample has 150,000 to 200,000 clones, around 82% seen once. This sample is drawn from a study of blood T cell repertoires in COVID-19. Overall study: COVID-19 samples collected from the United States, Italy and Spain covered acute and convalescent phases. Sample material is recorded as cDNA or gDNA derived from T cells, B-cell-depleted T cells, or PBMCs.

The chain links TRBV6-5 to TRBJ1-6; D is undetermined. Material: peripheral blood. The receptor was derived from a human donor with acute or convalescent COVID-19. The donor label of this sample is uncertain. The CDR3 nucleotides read TGTGCCTCCTCTGCTACCCCCTCCTATAATTCACCCCTCCACTTT. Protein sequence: CASSATPSYNSPLHF.